In this sample, the clone carrying this TCR beta chain turned up a few times. This sample is part of a study of control samples from healthy donors and cancer patients. The data were produced by immunoSEQ multiplex PCR, yet TCRdb's version contains in-frame clones alone and is incomplete. In the table there are 150,000 to 200,000 clones, 85% to 95% of which are singletons. The CDR3 has 13 amino acids. The germline gives CDR1 SGHKS, CDR2 YYEKEE (reference sequence). Trimming removed 0 bases at V and 2 bases at J, with 6 bases between. This chain links TRBV5-5 with TRBJ2-7; a weak D match, TRBD2 (5 bases). This clonotype originated in a man aged 25-40 years in good health. The sequenced sample was blood. This CDR3 is CASSLERTYEQYF. CDR3 DNA sequence: TGTGCCAGCAGCTTGGAGCGGACCTACGAGCAGTACTTC.